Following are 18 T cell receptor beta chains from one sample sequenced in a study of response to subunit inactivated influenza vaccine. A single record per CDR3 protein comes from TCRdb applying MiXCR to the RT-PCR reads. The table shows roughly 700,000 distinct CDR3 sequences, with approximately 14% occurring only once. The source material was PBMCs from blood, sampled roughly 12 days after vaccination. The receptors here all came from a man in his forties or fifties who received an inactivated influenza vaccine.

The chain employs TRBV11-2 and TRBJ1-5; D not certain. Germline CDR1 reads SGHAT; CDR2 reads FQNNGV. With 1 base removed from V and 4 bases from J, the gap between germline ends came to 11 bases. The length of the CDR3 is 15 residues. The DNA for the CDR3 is TGTGCCAGCAGCTTAGCTTCAGTGGGGAATCAGCCCCAGCATTTT. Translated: CASSLASVGNQPQHF.

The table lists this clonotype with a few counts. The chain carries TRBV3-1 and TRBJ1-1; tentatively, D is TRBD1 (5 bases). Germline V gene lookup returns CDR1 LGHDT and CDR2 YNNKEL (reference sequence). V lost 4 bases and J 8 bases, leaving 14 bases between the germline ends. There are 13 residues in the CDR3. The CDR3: CASSRDPGREAFF. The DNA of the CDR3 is TGTGCCAGCAGCCGAGATCCGGGGCGCGAAGCTTTCTTT.

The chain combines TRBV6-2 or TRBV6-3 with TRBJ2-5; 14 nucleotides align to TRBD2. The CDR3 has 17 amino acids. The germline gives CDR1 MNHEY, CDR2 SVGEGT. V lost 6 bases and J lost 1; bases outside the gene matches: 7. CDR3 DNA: TGTGCCAGCAGCCAGCCCGGGACTAGCGGGGGCCAAGAGACCCAGTACTTC. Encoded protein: CASSQPGTSGGQETQYF.

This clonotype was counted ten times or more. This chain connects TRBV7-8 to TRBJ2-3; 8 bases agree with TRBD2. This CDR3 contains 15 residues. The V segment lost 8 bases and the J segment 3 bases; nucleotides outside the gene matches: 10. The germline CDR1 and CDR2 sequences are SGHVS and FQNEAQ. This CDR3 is CASSPAGGWTDTQYF. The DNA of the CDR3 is TGTGCCAGCTCCCCGGCGGGAGGTTGGACAGATACGCAGTATTTT. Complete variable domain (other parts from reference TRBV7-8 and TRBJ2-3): GAGVSQSPRYKVAKRGQDVALRCDPISGHVSLFWYQQALGQGPEFLTYFQNEAQLDKSGLPSDRFFAERPEGSVSTLKIQRTQQEDSAVYLCASSPAGGWTDTQYFGPGTRLTVL.

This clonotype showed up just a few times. CDR3 in amino acids: CASSPYGLGTRNEKLFF. In DNA, the CDR3 is TGTGCCAGCTCACCTTACGGACTCGGGACTCGAAATGAAAAACTGTTTTTT. The rearrangement joins TRBV18 to TRBJ1-4; maybe TRBD1 (5 bases). Germline lookup yields CDR1 KGHSH and CDR2 LQKENI. V was shortened by 3 bases and J by 5 bases, with 19 bases between the two germline ends. The CDR3 is made up of 17 amino acids.

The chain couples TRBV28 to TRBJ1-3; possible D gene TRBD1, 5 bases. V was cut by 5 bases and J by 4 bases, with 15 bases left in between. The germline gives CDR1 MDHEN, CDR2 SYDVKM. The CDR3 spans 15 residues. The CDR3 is CASSTSGPPGNTIYF. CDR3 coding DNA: TGTGCCAGCAGTACCTCGGGGCCCCCGGGAAACACCATATATTTT.

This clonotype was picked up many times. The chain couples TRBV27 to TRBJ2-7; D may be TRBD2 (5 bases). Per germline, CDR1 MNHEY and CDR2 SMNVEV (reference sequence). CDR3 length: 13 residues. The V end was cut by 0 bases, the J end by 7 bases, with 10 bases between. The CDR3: CASSLSGVGEQYF. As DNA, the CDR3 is TGTGCCAGCAGTTTATCGGGAGTGGGTGAGCAGTACTTC.

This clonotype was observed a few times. CDR3 coding DNA: TGTGCCAGCAGTCCAACCGGTCAGGGTTTACTCTCGAGAGGGGCCAACGTCCTGACTTTC. As protein: CASSPTGQGLLSRGANVLTF. The chain employs TRBV12-3 or TRBV12-4 and TRBJ2-6, with D possibly being TRBD1 (5 bases). Between the trimmed V and J ends, which lost 5 bases and 4 bases, there was a span of 27 bases. CDR3 length: 20 amino acids.

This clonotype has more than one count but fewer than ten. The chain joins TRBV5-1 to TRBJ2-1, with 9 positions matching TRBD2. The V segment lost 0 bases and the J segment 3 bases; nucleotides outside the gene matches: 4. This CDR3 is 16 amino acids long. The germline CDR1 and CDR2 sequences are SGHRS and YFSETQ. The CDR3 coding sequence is TGCGCCAGCAGCTTGGTGTCTAGCGGGGTCTACAATGAGCAGTTCTTC. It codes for CASSLVSSGVYNEQFF.

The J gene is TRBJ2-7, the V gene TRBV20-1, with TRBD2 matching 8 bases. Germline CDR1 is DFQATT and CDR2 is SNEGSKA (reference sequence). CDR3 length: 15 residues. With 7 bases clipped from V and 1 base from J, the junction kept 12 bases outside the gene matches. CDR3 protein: CSVNHGKRGSYEQYF. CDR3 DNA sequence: TGCAGTGTCAACCACGGGAAGCGGGGGTCCTACGAGCAGTACTTC.

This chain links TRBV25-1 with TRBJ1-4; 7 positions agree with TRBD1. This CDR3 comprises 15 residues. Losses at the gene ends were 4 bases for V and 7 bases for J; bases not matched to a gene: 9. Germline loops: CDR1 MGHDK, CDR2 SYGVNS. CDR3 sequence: CASSAPGGSLEKLFF. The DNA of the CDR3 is TGTGCCAGCAGTGCACCAGGGGGGTCCCTTGAAAAACTGTTTTTT.

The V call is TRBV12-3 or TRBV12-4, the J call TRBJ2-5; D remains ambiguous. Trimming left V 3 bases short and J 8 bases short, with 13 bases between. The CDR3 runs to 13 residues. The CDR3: CASSLFSKLTQYF. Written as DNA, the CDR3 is TGTGCCAGCAGTTTGTTTAGCAAATTAACCCAGTACTTC.

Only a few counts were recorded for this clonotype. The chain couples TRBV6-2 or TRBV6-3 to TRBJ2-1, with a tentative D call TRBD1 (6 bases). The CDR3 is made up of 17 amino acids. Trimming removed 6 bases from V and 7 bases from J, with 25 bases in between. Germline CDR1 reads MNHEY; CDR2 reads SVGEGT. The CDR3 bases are TGTGCCAGCAGCTTCAGAGGGGTGGGGGCGCAAAAGAATGAGCAGTTCTTC. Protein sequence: CASSFRGVGAQKNEQFF.

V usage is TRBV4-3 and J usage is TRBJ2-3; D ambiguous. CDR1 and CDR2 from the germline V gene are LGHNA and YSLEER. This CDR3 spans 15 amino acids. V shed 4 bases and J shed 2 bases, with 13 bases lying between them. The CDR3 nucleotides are TGCGCCAGCAGCCCAGTTTTTCATTTCACAGATACGCAGTATTTT. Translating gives CASSPVFHFTDTQYF.

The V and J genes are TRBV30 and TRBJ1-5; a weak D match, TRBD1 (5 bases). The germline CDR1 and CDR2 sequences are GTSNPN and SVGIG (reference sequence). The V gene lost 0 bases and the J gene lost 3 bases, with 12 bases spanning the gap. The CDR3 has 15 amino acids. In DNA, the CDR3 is TGTGCCTGGAGTGTAGCTGGCAGGGTCAATCAGCCCCAGCATTTT. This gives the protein CAWSVAGRVNQPQHF.

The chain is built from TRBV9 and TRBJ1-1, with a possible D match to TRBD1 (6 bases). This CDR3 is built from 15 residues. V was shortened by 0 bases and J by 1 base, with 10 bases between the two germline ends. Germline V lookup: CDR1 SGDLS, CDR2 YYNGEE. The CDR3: CASSVDGGPNTEAFF. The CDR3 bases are TGTGCCAGCAGCGTAGACGGGGGCCCGAACACTGAAGCTTTCTTT.

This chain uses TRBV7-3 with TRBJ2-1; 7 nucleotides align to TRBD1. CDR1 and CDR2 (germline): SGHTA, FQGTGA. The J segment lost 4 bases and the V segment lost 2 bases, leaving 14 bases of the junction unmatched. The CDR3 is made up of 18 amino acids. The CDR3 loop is CASSLVPILGGTYNEQFF. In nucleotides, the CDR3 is TGTGCCAGCAGCTTAGTCCCCATTTTAGGGGGCACGTACAATGAGCAGTTCTTC.

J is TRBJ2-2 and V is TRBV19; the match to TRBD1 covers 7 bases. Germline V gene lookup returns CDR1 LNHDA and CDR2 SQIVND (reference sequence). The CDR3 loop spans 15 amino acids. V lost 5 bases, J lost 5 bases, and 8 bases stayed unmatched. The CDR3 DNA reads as TGTGCCAGTAGTGTAACGGGACAGTGGACCGGGGAGCTGTTTTTT. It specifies CASSVTGQWTGELFF.